Sequencing of this TCR beta chain was carried out in a study of CD4 T cells in relation to SARS-CoV-2 and coronaviruses. For the study at large: TCR beta CDR3s were sequenced after approximately nine-day antigen culture of PBMCs.

In the case of this clone: Its antigen is not known.

Before the COVID-19 pandemic, during about 2011-2019, CD4+ T cells were taken from unexposed donors. Isolation of CD4+ T cells took place after about 10 days in culture. V lost 5 bases to trimming and J lost 2 bases, with 9 bases between them. Germline lookup yields CDR1 MNHEY and CDR2 SVGAGI. CDR3 length equals 13 residues. Generated by immunoSEQ multiplex PCR, the TCRdb table keeps only in-frame clones and is missing some. The repertoire has about 31,000 clones, roughly 78% of them found once; the top ten carry 12%. The genes are TRBV6-5 and TRBJ1-2, with TRBD1 as a possible D gene (5 bases). The clonotype comes from a human donor in good health. Source material: CD4+ T cells from PBMCs, cultured in vitro. CDR3 residues: CASSRDGNYGYTF. In DNA, the CDR3 is TGTGCCAGCAGTCGGGACGGAAACTATGGCTACACCTTC.